The 25 T cell receptor beta chains below all came from one sample that was sequenced in a study of control samples from healthy donors and cancer patients. Clones were read by immunoSEQ multiplex PCR, and TCRdb kept only the in-frame ones, dropping some. In the table there are about 94,000 clones, around nine tenths of which are singletons. Sequencing was done on a sample of blood. All receptors come from a woman aged 18-35 years in good health.

In nucleotides, the CDR3 is TGTGCCAGCAGCTTACGTAGCAATCAGCCCCAGCATTTT. Translation: CASSLRSNQPQHF. V is TRBV7-2 and J is TRBJ1-5; D unclear. Looked up from germline, CDR1 is SGHTA and CDR2 is FQGNSA. The CDR3 length is 13 residues. V was cut by 2 bases and J by 0 bases, with 2 bases left in between.

This rearrangement joins TRBV7-9 to TRBJ2-3; TRBD2 is a possible D gene (6 bases). From germline, CDR1 is SEHNR and CDR2 FQNEAQ (reference sequence). Trimming pared 3 bases from V and 0 bases from J, leaving 10 bases between. This CDR3 is built from 15 residues. Written as DNA, the CDR3 is TGTGCCAGCAGCTTCTCGGGGACTAGCACAGATACGCAGTATTTT. This sequence encodes CASSFSGTSTDTQYF.

The V and J genes are TRBV4-1 and TRBJ2-3; D might be TRBD1 or TRBD2, each matching 5 bases. Germline CDR1 reads MGHRA; CDR2 reads YSYEKL. This CDR3 region has 14 residues. DNA of the CDR3: TGCGTACGAAGGGACGGTTTGACCACAGATACGCAGTATTTT. This encodes CVRRDGLTTDTQYF.

The V call is TRBV12-3 or TRBV12-4, the J call TRBJ2-7; TRBD1 is a possible D gene (6 bases). This CDR3 has 13 residues. The V end was cut by 4 bases, the J end by 1 base, with 8 bases between. Here the CDR3 DNA reads TGTGCCAGCAGTTACAGGGAATCCTACGAGCAGTACTTC. This codes for CASSYRESYEQYF.

V is TRBV9 and J is TRBJ2-5, with D possibly matching TRBD1 (6 bases). The germline gives CDR1 SGDLS, CDR2 YYNGEE. This CDR3 spans 15 amino acids. The V end was cut by 4 bases, the J end by 2 bases, with 15 bases between. CDR3 sequence reads: CASSHNRDTQETQYF. CDR3 in DNA: TGTGCCAGCAGCCATAACCGGGACACGCAAGAGACCCAGTACTTC.

This chain joins TRBV27 and TRBJ2-7; TRBD1 matches 10 bases. The CDR3 covers 15 residues. Germline values: CDR1 MNHEY, CDR2 SMNVEV (reference sequence). V gave up 6 bases and J gave up 5 bases; unmatched junction bases: 10. DNA for the CDR3: TGTGCCAGCAGCGTTGACAGGGGGCTTTATAACGAGCAGTACTTC. Translated: CASSVDRGLYNEQYF.

This chain connects TRBV2 to TRBJ2-1, with 8 bases fitting TRBD2. The CDR3 sequence is 15 residues long. Germline CDR1 is SNHLY and CDR2 is FYNNEI. V shed 6 bases and J 6 bases; nucleotides not matched to a gene: 10. The CDR3 nucleotides read TGTGCCAGCAGATCGACTAGCGCCGGGTCCAATGAGCAGTTCTTC. The encoded protein is CASRSTSAGSNEQFF.

This clone occurred a few times. The chain links TRBV2 to TRBJ2-4; D is unresolved. The V gene lost 11 bases and the J gene lost 5 bases, with 16 bases spanning the gap. The CDR3 is 13 amino acids. Germline CDR1 SNHLY, CDR2 FYNNEI. CDR3 in DNA: TGTGCCTCGAACGGGCCGTTCGAAAACATTCAGTACTTC. Encoded protein: CASNGPFENIQYF.

This clone was detected only a few times. V and J are TRBV5-4 and TRBJ1-1, with D perhaps TRBD1 (5 bases). The CDR3 length is 11 residues. The germline gives CDR1 SGHNT, CDR2 YYREEE (reference sequence). V lost 9 bases and J lost 7, with 13 bases in between. The CDR3 DNA sequence: TGTGCCACTCAGGGATACAATGAAGCTTTCTTT. This gives the protein CATQGYNEAFF. The full variable domain, completed using reference TRBV5-4 and TRBJ1-1, is ETGVTQSPTHLIKTRGQQVTLRCSSQSGHNTVSWYQQALGQGPQFIFQYYREEENGRGNFPPRFSGLQFPNYSSELNVNALELDDSALYLCATQGYNEAFFGQGTRLTVV.

The chain links TRBV12-5 to TRBJ2-1; D might be TRBD1 or TRBD2, each matching 5 bases. V shed 3 bases and J shed 4 bases, with 10 bases lying between them. The CDR3 runs 14 residues. From germline, CDR1 is LGHNT and CDR2 FRNRAP. The CDR3 nucleotides are TGTGCTAGTGGTTTCGAGGGGCTATACAATGAGCAGTTCTTC. This encodes CASGFEGLYNEQFF.

The chain employs TRBV2 and TRBJ1-4; 12 bases are a match to TRBD1. This CDR3 comprises 14 residues. Germline values: CDR1 SNHLY, CDR2 FYNNEI. The V segment lost 6 bases and the J segment 10 bases; nucleotides outside the gene matches: 6. Here the CDR3 reads CASSGGTGGGKLFF. The CDR3 nucleotides are TGTGCCAGCAGCGGCGGGACAGGGGGCGGAAAACTGTTTTTT. Complete variable domain (other parts from reference TRBV2 and TRBJ1-4): EPEVTQTPSHQVTQMGQEVILRCVPISNHLYFYWYRQILGQKVEFLVSFYNNEISEKSEIFDDQFSVERPDGSNFTLKIRSTKLEDSAMYFCASSGGTGGGKLFFGSGTQLSVL.

The J gene is TRBJ1-2, the V gene TRBV24-1; possible D gene TRBD1, 6 bases. V was clipped by 4 bases and J by 1 base, with 9 bases between them. CDR1 is KGHDR and CDR2 is SFDVKD in the germline V gene. The CDR3 contains 14 residues. The CDR3 DNA follows: TGTGCCACCAGTGAAGGGGGTTATAACTATGGCTACACCTTC. Amino acids: CATSEGGYNYGYTF.

V usage is TRBV18 and J usage is TRBJ1-1, with TRBD1 matching over 7 bases. The germline gives CDR1 KGHSH, CDR2 LQKENI. The CDR3 has 16 amino acids. V shed 4 bases, J shed 7 bases, and the junction held 15 bases outside the gene matches. The CDR3 DNA follows: TGTGCCAGCTCACTCACCGGGACAGAAGGGCTCGTTGAAGCTTTCTTT. It is translated as CASSLTGTEGLVEAFF.

A few counts support this clone. The chain employs TRBV3-1 (or the pseudogene TRBV3-2) and TRBJ2-4; D is possibly TRBD2 (5 bases). The germline V gene has CDR1 LGHDT and CDR2 YNNKEL (reference sequence). V was trimmed by 1 base and J by 9 bases, leaving 10 bases between them. The CDR3 has 13 amino acids. The CDR3 DNA reads TGTGCCAGCAGCCAAGGGAGGAGGAGCATTCAGTACTTC. Its translation: CASSQGRRSIQYF.

The V gene is TRBV6-5, the J gene TRBJ1-2, with a possible D match to TRBD1 (5 bases). V lost 2 bases and J lost 2, with 15 bases in between. The germline V gene encodes CDR1 MNHEY and CDR2 SVGAGI. The CDR3 extends over 16 amino acids. The CDR3: CASSYGVREGNYGYTF. CDR3 nucleotides: TGTGCCAGCAGTTACGGTGTTCGGGAGGGGAACTATGGCTACACCTTC.

The V gene is TRBV12-3 or TRBV12-4, the J gene TRBJ2-3, with D unresolved. V dropped 4 bases and J dropped 7 bases, with 9 bases sitting between them. This CDR3 is 12 amino acids long. This chain's CDR3 is CASSSPENTQYF. CDR3 in DNA: TGTGCCAGCAGTTCCCCCGAGAATACGCAGTATTTT.

This chain links TRBV11-2 with TRBJ1-1, with 9 bases identical to TRBD1. The CDR3 length is 16 residues. Losses at the gene ends were 2 bases for V and 1 base for J; bases not matched to a gene: 5. CDR1 is SGHAT and CDR2 is FQNNGV in the germline V gene. The CDR3, as DNA: TGTGCCAGCAGCTTATGGGGGGACAGGGCGAACACTGAAGCTTTCTTT. Amino acids: CASSLWGDRANTEAFF.

The genes are TRBV19 and TRBJ1-2, with 11 bases fitting TRBD1. The V gene end was trimmed by 3 bases and the J gene end by 8 bases; junction bases not matched to a gene: 8. CDR3 size: 15 residues. In germline, CDR1 is LNHDA, CDR2 SQIVND (reference sequence). Here the CDR3 DNA reads TGTGCCAGTAGTATTAGCCTGGGACAGGGGGTCGGCTACACCTTC. It yields the protein CASSISLGQGVGYTF.

This clone was picked up a small number of times. The chain recombines TRBV6-5 with TRBJ2-2, with unresolved D. With 4 bases removed from V and 2 bases from J, the gap between germline ends came to 8 bases. Germline-derived CDR1 and CDR2 are MNHEY and SVGAGI. The CDR3 loop spans 14 amino acids. As DNA, the CDR3 is TGTGCCAGCAGTTTTTTGATCAACACCGGGGAGCTGTTTTTT. It specifies CASSFLINTGELFF.

Concerning this clone: The junction differs from germline at one of its ends, possibly a read error. The chain carries TRBV5-1 and TRBJ2-7, with D possibly being TRBD2 (6 bases). Germline V gene sequence: CDR1 SGHRS, CDR2 YFSETQ. CDR3 size: 14 residues. The CDR3 DNA follows: TGCGCCAGCAGAAGCGGGCCCGGGGCCGGTTTAATGGACTTC. Translation gives CASRSGPGAGLMDF.

V is TRBV29-1 and J is TRBJ1-3; D is unclear. The CDR3 totals 14 residues. The V gene's germline CDR1 is SQVTM and CDR2 ANQGSEA. Trimming took off 5 bases at V and 0 bases at J, with 11 bases between the two ends. The DNA of the CDR3 is TGCAGCGTTATAACTCTCGGCTCTGGAAACACCATATATTTT. Translating gives CSVITLGSGNTIYF.

The chain joins TRBV7-9 to TRBJ1-1, with D possibly being TRBD1 (5 bases). There are 15 residues in the CDR3. The V end lost 2 bases, the J end lost 0 bases, and 10 bases lay between the germline ends. CDR1 is SEHNR, CDR2 FQNEAQ, per germline (reference sequence). This CDR3 reads CASSLRTLMNTEAFF. The CDR3 DNA sequence: TGTGCCAGCAGCTTAAGGACACTAATGAACACTGAAGCTTTCTTT.

About this clone: The sample holds other DNA sequences that translate to the same CDR3. J is TRBJ1-1 and V is TRBV5-4, with D tentatively TRBD1 (5 bases). The germline gives CDR1 SGHNT, CDR2 YYREEE (reference sequence). The CDR3 contains 13 residues. Trimming shortened V by 2 bases and J by 5 bases, and 10 bases separated the two germline ends. CDR3 amino acids: CASSLGPGTEAFF. The DNA for the CDR3 is TGTGCCAGCAGCTTAGGACCAGGGACTGAAGCTTTCTTT.

The chain links TRBV7-2 to TRBJ2-1, with TRBD2 matching over 10 bases. The trim removed 5 bases at V and 5 bases at J, leaving 6 bases unmatched. From germline, CDR1 is SGHTA and CDR2 FQGNSA. The CDR3 length is 15 residues. The CDR3 DNA follows: TGTGCCAGCAGCCCTCGGACTAGCGGCCACAATGAGCAGTTCTTC. Translating gives CASSPRTSGHNEQFF. Full variable domain (remainder filled in from reference TRBV7-2 and TRBJ2-1): GAGVSQSPSNKVTEKGKDVELRCDPISGHTALYWYRQSLGQGLEFLIYFQGNSAPDKSGLPSDRFSAERTGGSVSTLTIQRTQQEDSAVYLCASSPRTSGHNEQFFGPGTRLTVL.

This chain joins TRBV14 and TRBJ1-1, with D unresolved. The CDR3 extends over 15 amino acids. CDR1 and CDR2 from the germline V gene are SGHDN and FVKESK. The V end lost 4 bases, the J end lost 1 base, and 13 bases lay between the germline ends. The CDR3 bases are TGTGCCAGCAGCCCAGTAAAACACGGGAACACTGAAGCTTTCTTT. It specifies CASSPVKHGNTEAFF.